Shown below are 13 T cell receptor beta chains from a single sample sequenced in a study of control samples from healthy donors and cancer patients. Sequencing used immunoSEQ multiplex PCR; TCRdb keeps in-frame clones, though not all of them. The sample carries roughly 160,000 clones, 88% recorded once. Sequencing was carried out using blood. The source is a woman aged 30 to 39 in good health.

This clone is classed as medium-sized. CDR3 amino acids: CASSLEGVTDTQYF. CDR3 DNA: TGTGCCAGCAGCTTGGAGGGTGTGACAGATACGCAGTATTTT. The chain couples TRBV5-4 to TRBJ2-3; the D is unclear. Germline V CDR1 and CDR2: SGHNT, YYREEE (reference sequence). The CDR3 length is 14 residues. Between the trimmed V and J ends, which lost 0 bases and 3 bases, there was a span of 8 bases.

The chain couples TRBV13 to TRBJ2-7; TRBD1 matches at 8 bases. This CDR3 has 14 residues. Trimming cost V 1 base and J 6 bases; bases outside gene matches: 5. The germline gives CDR1 PRHDT, CDR2 FYEKMQ (reference sequence). The CDR3 DNA follows: TGTGCCAGCAGCTTAGAGGGACAGGATACCGAGCAGTACTTC. This encodes CASSLEGQDTEQYF.

V and J are TRBV23-1 and TRBJ1-2; TRBD1 agrees at 9 bases. TRBV23-1 is placed among ORFs of uncertain function. The CDR3 length is 14 residues. V shed 3 bases and J 4 bases; nucleotides not matched to a gene: 3. This CDR3 reads CASSHPGQGYGYTF. CDR3 sequence (DNA): TGCGCCAGCAGTCACCCGGGACAGGGCTATGGCTACACCTTC.

This chain joins TRBV29-1 and TRBJ1-3; TRBD1 matches at 8 bases. V shed 7 bases and J 2 bases; nucleotides not matched to a gene: 7. The CDR3 spans 14 residues. In germline, CDR1 is SQVTM, CDR2 ANQGSEA. For the CDR3, the DNA is TGCAGCGCCAGGACAGGGCCCACTGGAAACACCATATATTTT. Translated: CSARTGPTGNTIYF. The complete variable domain, with remaining parts taken from reference TRBV29-1 and TRBJ1-3, reads SAVISQKPSRDICQRGTSLTIQCQVDSQVTMMFWYRQQPGQSLTLIATANQGSEATYESGFVIDKFPISRPNLTFSTLTVSNMSPEDSSIYLCSARTGPTGNTIYFGEGSWLTVV.

The chain has TRBV19 and TRBJ2-1; possibly TRBD2 for D (7 bases). Trimming removed 6 bases from V and 13 bases from J, with 16 bases in between. The germline V gene has CDR1 LNHDA and CDR2 SQIVND (reference sequence). There are 12 residues in the CDR3. The CDR3 nucleotides are TGTGCCAGTAGCCGTGAGGGGGGGGTCCAGTTCTTC. It encodes CASSREGGVQFF. Full variable domain (missing parts from reference TRBV19 and TRBJ2-1): DGGITQSPKYLFRKEGQNVTLSCEQNLNHDAMYWYRQDPGQGLRLIYYSQIVNDFQKGDIAEGYSVSREKKESFPLTVTSAQKNPTAFYLCASSREGGVQFFGPGTRLTVL.

This chain joins TRBV4-1 and TRBJ2-4, with 9 bases matching TRBD2. V gave up 1 base and J gave up 4 bases; unmatched junction bases: 8. The CDR3 totals 17 residues. CDR1 is MGHRA and CDR2 is YSYEKL in the germline V gene. The CDR3 DNA sequence: TGCGCCAGCAGCCAAGTGAAAGGGCTAGCGGGGAAAAACATTCAGTACTTC. This gives the protein CASSQVKGLAGKNIQYF.

The chain carries TRBV19 and TRBJ2-3; D may be TRBD2 (5 bases). V lost 7 bases to trimming and J lost 2 bases, with 7 bases between them. CDR3 length: 12 amino acids. Looked up from germline, CDR1 is LNHDA and CDR2 is SQIVND (reference sequence). The CDR3 coding sequence is TGTGCCAGTACGGGGAACACAGATACGCAGTATTTT. Amino acids: CASTGNTDTQYF.

The chain recombines TRBV5-1 with TRBJ1-4; TRBD1 is a possible D gene (5 bases). Trimming stripped 0 bases from V and 8 bases from J, with 11 bases between. The CDR3 runs to 14 residues. From germline, CDR1 is SGHRS and CDR2 YFSETQ. CDR3 DNA: TGCGCCAGCAGCTTGGGGGGCTCGGAAGAAAAACTGTTTTTT. Its protein is CASSLGGSEEKLFF.

This clone was counted only a few times. The rearrangement uses TRBV7-9 and TRBJ2-7; the D is unclear. CDR3 size: 12 residues. Deletions cut 3 bases from V and 7 bases from J, with 10 bases between. Germline V gene sequence: CDR1 SEHNR, CDR2 FQNEAQ (reference sequence). The DNA for the CDR3 is TGTGCCAGCAGCTTTTCCCTTTCGGAGCAGTACTTC. Its protein is CASSFSLSEQYF.

J is TRBJ2-6 and V is TRBV13; no clear D gene. The CDR3 has 12 amino acids. Germline V gene data show CDR1 as PRHDT and CDR2 as FYEKMQ (reference sequence). CDR3 DNA sequence: TGTGTCACCCCATCTGGGGCCAACGTCCTGACTTTC. Its translation: CVTPSGANVLTF.

The rearrangement links TRBV10-3 to TRBJ1-2; 11 bases map to TRBD1. The V and J ends lost 5 bases and 0 bases, in that order; junction bases with no gene match: 14. This CDR3 is 19 amino acids long. Germline V gives CDR1 ENHRY, CDR2 SYGVKD. CDR3 in DNA: TGTGCCATCAGTACACCGAGTGGGACAGGGGGACTAGCTAACTATGGCTACACCTTC. Its protein product is CAISTPSGTGGLANYGYTF.

The rearrangement joins TRBV3-1 (or the pseudogene TRBV3-2) to TRBJ2-5; D remains unclear. Germline-derived CDR1 and CDR2 are LGHDT and YNNKEL (reference sequence). The V gene lost 1 base and the J gene lost 3 bases, with 3 bases spanning the gap. This CDR3 is built from 12 residues. The CDR3 here is CASSQGKETQYF. Here the CDR3 DNA reads TGTGCCAGCAGCCAAGGGAAAGAGACCCAGTACTTC.

This clone appeared a single time. The rearrangement links TRBV6-2 or TRBV6-3 to TRBJ2-7, with 10 bases matching TRBD2. V lost 0 bases, J lost 0 bases, and 17 bases stayed unmatched. Germline values: CDR1 MNHEY, CDR2 SVGEGT. The CDR3 length is 21 residues. The CDR3 DNA reads as TGTGCCAGCAGTTACTCGATCGTGGGGGGCCTAGCGGGGGCTGCCTCCTACGAGCAGTACGTC. Translation: CASSYSIVGGLAGAASYEQYV.